One and the same sample provided the 5 T cell receptor beta chains below, sequenced in a study of neurological immune-mediated disorders. Each CDR3 protein is one row after TCRdb ran MiXCR on the 5' RACE reads. The sample has tens of thousands of distinct CDR3 sequences, approximately 9.1% seen once; the top ten hold about 1.6%. Time point meaning: longitudinal time-point 1 (baseline). The sample was PBMCs. These receptor sequences come from a woman between 40 and 55 years old in good health.

This clonotype was counted a few times. The CDR3 spells CASSFGQSYEQYF. In nucleotides, the CDR3 is TGTGCCAGCAGCTTCGGACAGAGCTACGAGCAGTACTTC. This chain links TRBV5-5 with TRBJ2-7; D perhaps matches TRBD1 (6 bases). There are 13 residues in the CDR3. Trimming cost V 2 bases and J 3 bases, with 9 bases left between them. Germline-derived CDR1 and CDR2 are SGHKS and YYEKEE (reference sequence).

This clonotype was seen a few times. The genes are TRBV12-3 or TRBV12-4 and TRBJ1-5; maybe TRBD1 (6 bases). CDR3 size: 12 residues. The V gene lost 3 bases and the J gene lost 6 bases, with 6 bases spanning the gap. This CDR3 reads CASSFRGQPQHF. For the CDR3, the DNA is TGTGCCAGCAGTTTCAGGGGTCAGCCCCAGCATTTT.

With respect to this clonotype: One end of the junction fails to match germline, which may point to a read error. This chain uses TRBV5-8 with TRBJ2-2; TRBD1 matches 8 bases. Germline CDR1 is SGHTS and CDR2 is YDEGEE. CDR3 length: 16 amino acids. The CDR3: CAIVSYWTGSAGELIF. CDR3 nucleotides: TGTGCCATCGTATCGTACTGGACAGGGAGCGCCGGGGAGCTGATTTTT.

At least ten counts were recorded for this clonotype. The V gene is TRBV9, the J gene TRBJ1-1; the D gene is possibly TRBD1 (5 bases). Trimming took off 5 bases at V and 3 bases at J, with 14 bases between the two ends. The germline gives CDR1 SGDLS, CDR2 YYNGEE. This CDR3 has 14 amino acids. The CDR3, as DNA: TGTGCCAGCAGTGAGGGGAGTCGGGACACTGAAGCTTTCTTT. Amino acid sequence: CASSEGSRDTEAFF.

V gene TRBV6-1 combines with J gene TRBJ2-7; 7 bases match TRBD1. CDR1 MNHNS and CDR2 SASEGT come from the germline V gene. V was clipped by 4 bases and J by 6 bases; unmatched bases: 9. CDR3 length: 14 amino acids. The CDR3 nucleotides are TGTGCCAGCAGTGGAGGGACAGCGTTCGGCGAGCAGTACTTC. Its protein product is CASSGGTAFGEQYF.